These 11 T cell receptor beta chains came from one sample sequenced in a study of blood T cell repertoires in COVID-19. Produced via immunoSEQ multiplex PCR; TCRdb's table is partial and in-frame only. The data hold around 320,000 clones, with almost 85% observed a single time. The sequencing input was peripheral blood. The origin of the receptors is a human donor in a cohort sampled during active COVID-19.

This chain links TRBV5-4 with TRBJ2-5; D uncertain. Germline assignment: CDR1 SGHNT and CDR2 YYREEE (reference sequence). The V and J ends lost 0 bases and 4 bases respectively, with 7 bases between them. The CDR3 is 13 amino acids. CDR3 nucleotide sequence: TGTGCCAGCAGCTTGGACTATGGAGAGACCCAGTACTTC. Translating gives CASSLDYGETQYF.

V gene TRBV27 combines with J gene TRBJ1-6, with unresolved D. The CDR3 has 15 amino acids. The germline V gene has CDR1 MNHEY and CDR2 SMNVEV (reference sequence). V lost 3 bases to trimming and J lost 0 bases, with 6 bases between them. For the CDR3, the DNA is TGTGCCAGCAGTTTGCCAGGCTCCTATAATTCACCCCTCCACTTT. It encodes CASSLPGSYNSPLHF.

This clone came up a few times. The V gene is TRBV11-3, the J gene TRBJ2-3, with 8 bases that match TRBD1. Germline V gene sequence: CDR1 SGHNT, CDR2 YENEEA. The CDR3 runs 14 residues. The trim removed 5 bases at V and 4 bases at J, leaving 5 bases unmatched. The CDR3 sequence: CASSNPDRADTQYF. For the CDR3, the DNA is TGTGCCAGCAGCAACCCGGACAGGGCAGATACGCAGTATTTT. The full variable domain, completed using reference TRBV11-3 and TRBJ2-3, is EAGVVQSPRYKIIEKKQPVAFWCNPISGHNTLYWYLQNLGQGPELLIRYENEEAVDDSQLPKDRFSAERLKGVDSTLKIQPAELGDSAVYLCASSNPDRADTQYFGPGTRLTVL.

The chain employs TRBV28 and TRBJ2-7, with TRBD1 as a possible D gene (5 bases). V was cut by 10 bases and J by 3 bases, with 13 bases left in between. The CDR3 is 12 amino acids. Per the germline V gene, CDR1 is MDHEN and CDR2 is SYDVKM. The CDR3 sequence: CATDFQGYEQYF. The CDR3 nucleotides are TGTGCCACCGACTTTCAGGGCTACGAGCAGTACTTC.

This chain connects TRBV5-6 to TRBJ1-5; 9 nucleotides match TRBD1. The CDR3 runs to 17 residues. CDR1 is SGHDT, CDR2 YYEEEE, per germline. The junction had 11 bases not matched to a gene; V was cut back by 4 bases and J by 3 bases. In DNA, the CDR3 is TGTGCCAGCAGCACGGACAGGGGATTTGTATACAATCAGCCCCAGCATTTT. Its protein is CASSTDRGFVYNQPQHF.

The chain recombines TRBV30 with TRBJ2-7; TRBD1 might be the D (6 bases). V shed 1 base and J shed 0 bases, with 10 bases lying between them. This CDR3 is built from 14 residues. CDR1 GTSNPN and CDR2 SVGIG come from the germline V gene (reference sequence). CDR3 in amino acids: CAWSGQESSYEQYF. CDR3 in DNA: TGTGCCTGGAGTGGACAGGAGTCCTCCTACGAGCAGTACTTC.

The rearrangement uses TRBV2 and TRBJ1-2; TRBD1 might be the D (5 bases). V was cut by 7 bases and J by 10 bases, with 13 bases left in between. Germline CDR1 and CDR2: SNHLY and FYNNEI. This CDR3 spans 11 amino acids. The CDR3 nucleotides are TGTGCCAGCAAGGGGCTGGATACCTACACCTTC. This encodes CASKGLDTYTF.

The chain joins TRBV7-9 to TRBJ1-4; D gene unclear. There are 12 residues in the CDR3. With 4 bases removed from V and 3 bases from J, the gap between germline ends came to 3 bases. Per the germline V gene, CDR1 is SEHNR and CDR2 is FQNEAQ (reference sequence). CDR3 sequence reads: CASSYSNEKLFF. The CDR3 DNA follows: TGTGCCAGCAGCTACTCTAATGAAAAACTGTTTTTT.

This clone appeared a few times. V and J are TRBV7-9 and TRBJ1-6; D gene unclear. The V and J ends lost 1 base and 0 bases respectively, with 4 bases between them. CDR3 size: 15 residues. Germline V lookup: CDR1 SEHNR, CDR2 FQNEAQ (reference sequence). CDR3 bases: TGTGCCAGCAGCTTAGAGAGCTCCTATAATTCACCCCTCCACTTT. Residues: CASSLESSYNSPLHF.

This sequence joins TRBV5-1 and TRBJ2-2, with 9 bases aligning to TRBD2. V shed 0 bases and J 6 bases; nucleotides not matched to a gene: 6. The length of the CDR3 is 16 residues. The germline V gene has CDR1 SGHRS and CDR2 YFSETQ. For the CDR3, the DNA is TGCGCCAGCAGCTTGGGACTAGCGGTGGGCCCCGGGGAGCTGTTTTTT. Amino acids: CASSLGLAVGPGELFF.

V and J are TRBV6-1 and TRBJ2-7; 7 bases agree with TRBD2. CDR3 size: 17 residues. The V gene end was trimmed by 1 base and the J gene end by 2 bases; junction bases not matched to a gene: 11. Germline values: CDR1 MNHNS, CDR2 SASEGT. The CDR3 DNA sequence: TGTGCCAGCAGTGAAGGATTTGGTGGGGGGGTTCCCTACGAGCAGTACTTC. It specifies CASSEGFGGGVPYEQYF.